The 9 T cell receptor beta chains presented below share a single source sample, sequenced in a study of blood T cell repertoires in COVID-19. This table comes from immunoSEQ multiplex PCR, and its TCRdb copy is limited to in-frame clones, with some not included. Among approximately 200,000 clones listed, around four fifths were seen once. Sequenced material: peripheral blood. Every receptor here comes from a woman aged 60-70 years who had recovered from COVID-19.

The chain couples TRBV27 to TRBJ2-6; 7 bases fit TRBD1. V gave up 7 bases and J gave up 0 bases; unmatched junction bases: 12. Germline CDR1 MNHEY, CDR2 SMNVEV (reference sequence). CDR3 length: 18 residues. As DNA, the CDR3 is TGTGCCAGCACCCTACTAGGGACAGACCCCTCTGGGGCCAACGTCCTGACTTTC. Its protein is CASTLLGTDPSGANVLTF.

Remarks on this clone: The sample carries other DNA sequences with the same CDR3. The J gene is TRBJ2-5, the V gene TRBV7-2; maybe TRBD2 (6 bases). In germline, CDR1 is SGHTA, CDR2 FQGNSA. V lost 3 bases and J 4 bases, leaving 9 bases between the germline ends. This CDR3 comprises 13 residues. CDR3 protein: CASSLGRGETQYF. Here the CDR3 DNA reads TGTGCCAGCAGCTTGGGGCGGGGAGAGACCCAGTACTTC.

This sequence joins TRBV12-3 or TRBV12-4 and TRBJ2-1, with 10 bases aligning to TRBD2. There are 13 residues in the CDR3. V trimming: 7 bases; J trimming: 4 bases; junction bases outside the gene matches: 1. CDR3 sequence reads: CASTSGGYNEQFF. For the CDR3, the DNA is TGTGCCAGCACTAGCGGGGGTTACAATGAGCAGTTCTTC.

V is TRBV30 and J is TRBJ1-2, with TRBD1 identical over 7 bases. This CDR3 contains 13 residues. The ends lost 0 bases at V and 4 bases at J; junction bases unmatched: 2. The germline V gene encodes CDR1 GTSNPN and CDR2 SVGIG (reference sequence). In DNA form, the CDR3 reads TGTGCCTGGAGTGTAGGGGGCCTCTATGGCTACACCTTC. Translated, it gives CAWSVGGLYGYTF.

In this sample, this clone turned up a few times. This chain joins TRBV10-3 and TRBJ2-3; 7 positions match TRBD1. The CDR3 runs to 15 residues. CDR1 and CDR2 from the germline V gene are ENHRY and SYGVKD. V lost 5 bases to trimming and J lost 2 bases; unmatched junction nucleotides: 7. CDR3 sequence: CAISRTGEVTDTQYF. The CDR3 DNA sequence: TGTGCCATCAGTCGTACAGGGGAAGTCACAGATACGCAGTATTTT.

The V gene is TRBV2, the J gene TRBJ1-1, with a possible D match to TRBD1 (5 bases). The germline V gene encodes CDR1 SNHLY and CDR2 FYNNEI. The CDR3 covers 14 residues. V was shortened by 4 bases and J by 3 bases, with 12 bases between the two germline ends. CDR3 nucleotides: TGTGCCAGCAGTGGAGCGCCGGGGGACACTGAAGCTTTCTTT. Encoded protein: CASSGAPGDTEAFF.

This clone was found many times. The J gene is TRBJ2-2, the V gene TRBV7-8; perhaps TRBD1 as D (5 bases). The CDR3 extends over 15 amino acids. V lost 5 bases, J lost 4 bases, and 14 bases lay in between. The V gene's germline CDR1 is SGHVS and CDR2 FQNEAQ. The CDR3 DNA reads as TGTGCCAGCAGCCCCTGGCGGCAGGGCACCGGGGAGCTGTTTTTT. Translation gives CASSPWRQGTGELFF.

The rearrangement links TRBV30 to TRBJ2-3; 8 bases agree with TRBD2. The CDR3 has 14 residues. Germline V gene sequence: CDR1 GTSNPN, CDR2 SVGIG (reference sequence). V gave up 4 bases and J gave up 8 bases; unmatched junction bases: 11. In DNA form, the CDR3 reads TGTGCCTGGAAAGCGGGGGCCAGCCATGGTACGCAGTATTTT. Translation: CAWKAGASHGTQYF. The whole variable domain, filled in from reference TRBV30 and TRBJ2-3, reads SQTIHQWPATLVQPVGSPLSLECTVEGTSNPNLYWYRQAAGRGLQLLFYSVGIGQISSEVPQNLSASRPQDRQFILSSKKLLLSDSGFYLCAWKAGASHGTQYFGPGTRLTVL.

CDR3: CASSQDGTAVAFF. The CDR3 DNA is TGTGCCAGCAGCCAAGACGGGACAGCCGTAGCTTTCTTT. The genes are TRBV3-1 (or the pseudogene TRBV3-2) and TRBJ1-1; 7 nucleotides line up with TRBD1. The CDR3 has 13 amino acids. V dropped 0 bases and J dropped 10; count of bases not matched to a gene: 5. The germline V gene has CDR1 LGHDT and CDR2 YNNKEL (reference sequence).